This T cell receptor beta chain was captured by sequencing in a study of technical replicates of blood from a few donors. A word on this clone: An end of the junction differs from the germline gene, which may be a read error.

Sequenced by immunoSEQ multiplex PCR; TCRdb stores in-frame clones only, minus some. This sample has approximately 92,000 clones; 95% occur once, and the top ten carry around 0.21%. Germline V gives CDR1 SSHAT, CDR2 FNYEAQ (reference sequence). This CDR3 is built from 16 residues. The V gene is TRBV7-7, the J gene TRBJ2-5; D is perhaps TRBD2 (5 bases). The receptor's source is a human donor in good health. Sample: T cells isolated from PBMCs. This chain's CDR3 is CASSLARAANQETQYF. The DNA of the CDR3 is TGTGCTAGCAGCTTAGCGCGGGCAGCAAACCAAGAGACCCAGTACTTC.